Following are 25 T cell receptor beta chains from one sample sequenced in a study of blood T cells in healthy people across ages. Primers used in a second PCR of about 7 to 12 cycles were a sample-barcoded 5' primer and a J-beta primer mix. A single record per CDR3 protein comes from TCRdb applying MiXCR to the 5' RACE reads. The repertoire has almost 1 million distinct CDR3 sequences, roughly half of them found once; the top ten carry about a fifth. The sample comprised blood. These receptors all stem from a woman in her sixties or seventies in good health.

Note on this clonotype: One end of the junction fails to match germline, which may point to a read error. The CDR3 DNA reads as TGTGCCAGCAGTTTCGGTGGTGAGACCCTGTACTTC. This gives the protein CASSFGGETLYF. The J gene is TRBJ2-5, the V gene TRBV12-3 or TRBV12-4; no clear D. CDR3 length: 12 residues.

CDR3 nucleotides: TGTGCCAGCAGTTTACACCAGGGACAGGGAGGATCACCCCTCCACTTT. Its protein product is CASSLHQGQGGSPLHF. V and J are TRBV27 and TRBJ1-6; 9 nucleotides agree with TRBD1. CDR1 is MNHEY, CDR2 SMNVEV, per germline (reference sequence). J gave up 10 bases and V 2 bases, and 9 bases lay outside the gene matches. The CDR3 sequence is 16 residues long.

In this sample, this clonotype turned up a few times. This chain uses TRBV6-2 or TRBV6-3 with TRBJ1-2; weak D call: TRBD1 (6 bases). The V gene's germline CDR1 is MNHEY and CDR2 SVGEGT. V was clipped by 5 bases and J by 3 bases, with 10 bases between them. CDR3 length: 13 amino acids. CDR3 loop: CASSGGPHYGYTF. DNA for the CDR3: TGTGCCAGCAGTGGGGGGCCGCACTATGGCTACACCTTC.

The chain employs TRBV20-1 and TRBJ2-7; TRBD2 agrees at 8 bases. V was pared by 3 bases and J by 3 bases, with 7 bases of the junction left unmatched. The V gene's germline CDR1 is DFQATT and CDR2 SNEGSKA (reference sequence). The CDR3 is 14 amino acids. CDR3 DNA sequence: TGCAGTGCTAGGAGCGGGAGAGGGGTCTACGAGCAGTACTTC. Residues: CSARSGRGVYEQYF.

The table lists this clonotype with a few counts. The chain uses TRBV4-3 and TRBJ2-3, with D perhaps matching TRBD2 (6 bases). Germline values: CDR1 LGHNA, CDR2 YSLEER. The CDR3 totals 16 residues. V was pared by 1 base and J by 3 bases, with 14 bases between. The CDR3 DNA follows: TGCGCCAGCAGCCAAGCCTTTGGGGGAGGAACAGATACGCAGTATTTT. It is translated as CASSQAFGGGTDTQYF.

The J gene is TRBJ2-7, the V gene TRBV20-1, with 8 bases identical to TRBD2. Matching the DNA end better, TRBJ2-5 makes the J call doubtful. The CDR3 contains 13 residues. Germline values: CDR1 DFQATT, CDR2 SNEGSKA (reference sequence). CDR3 in DNA: TGCAGTGCTCTTAAGCGGGAGACGGAGACCCAGTACTTC. It is translated as CSALKRETETQYF.

The chain recombines TRBV2 with TRBJ2-3, with 8 bases aligning to TRBD2. Germline V CDR1 and CDR2: SNHLY, FYNNEI. Trimming took 7 bases from V and 6 from J; bases not matched to a gene: 6. This CDR3 is 13 amino acids long. The DNA for the CDR3 is TGTGCCAGCACCGGGACTAGGGGGGATACGCAGTATTTT. It yields the protein CASTGTRGDTQYF.

The rearrangement uses TRBV12-3 or TRBV12-4 and TRBJ2-3; TRBD1 might be the D (5 bases). The CDR3 covers 13 residues. Trimming stripped 10 bases from V and 0 bases from J, with 11 bases between. CDR3 DNA sequence: TGTGCCATGAGGAAGGGGAGCACAGATACGCAGTATTTT. It translates to CAMRKGSTDTQYF.

This clonotype was seen a handful of times. J is TRBJ2-1 and V is TRBV6-5; 11 nucleotides align to TRBD2. The CDR3 is made up of 14 amino acids. Germline trimming cut 10 bases from V and 8 bases from J; bases unmatched to any gene: 10. CDR1 and CDR2 (germline): MNHEY, SVGAGI. The DNA of the CDR3 is TGTGCCACCCTAGCGGGAGGATTTTGGGATGAGCAGTTCTTC. Translating gives CATLAGGFWDEQFF.

A note on this clonotype: One end of the junction does not line up with germline, which may come from a read error. The chain has TRBV28 and TRBJ2-7; D remains ambiguous. The CDR3 totals 15 residues. CDR1 MDHEN and CDR2 SYDVKM come from the germline V gene. Here the CDR3 DNA reads TGCGCCAGCAGTTTGGTAGGACCTCGTCCCTACGAGCAGTACTTC. Protein sequence: CASSLVGPRPYEQYF.

This clonotype appeared many times. CDR3 region: CASSQVQSSYNEQFF. The CDR3 DNA is TGTGCCAGCAGCCAAGTACAGAGCTCCTACAATGAGCAGTTCTTC. The genes are TRBV14 and TRBJ2-1, with D uncertain. The germline CDR1 and CDR2 sequences are SGHDN and FVKESK. This CDR3 has 15 residues. The V gene lost 1 base and the J gene lost 0 bases, with 7 bases spanning the gap.

The chain couples TRBV10-3 to TRBJ2-3; TRBD2 agrees at 7 bases. V was pared by 11 bases and J by 7 bases, with 9 bases of the junction left unmatched. Germline CDR1 ENHRY, CDR2 SYGVKD. This CDR3 is built from 12 residues. The CDR3 protein is CAATSVLNTQYF. The CDR3 nucleotides are TGTGCCGCCACTAGCGTACTTAATACGCAGTATTTT.

The CDR3 DNA reads as TGTGCCAGCAGTCCAACGGACAGGGGGCTCTTTAATTCACCCCTCCACTTT. Protein sequence: CASSPTDRGLFNSPLHF. The chain uses TRBV12-3 or TRBV12-4 and TRBJ1-6, with TRBD1 matching 11 bases. This CDR3 has 17 residues. The V gene end was trimmed by 5 bases and the J gene end by 6 bases; junction bases not matched to a gene: 9.

This chain links TRBV24-1 with TRBJ1-5; tentative D call: TRBD1 (5 bases). Trimming pared 4 bases from V and 1 base from J, leaving 10 bases between. Germline assignment: CDR1 KGHDR and CDR2 SFDVKD. The CDR3 sequence is 15 residues long. Here the CDR3 DNA reads TGTGCCACCAGTGAGTCTACAGGCAGCAATCAGCCCCAGCATTTT. It is translated as CATSESTGSNQPQHF.

The chain carries TRBV20-1 and TRBJ2-5; D call uncertain. CDR1 DFQATT and CDR2 SNEGSKA come from the germline V gene (reference sequence). V shed 1 base and J shed 1 base, with 10 bases lying between them. The CDR3 sequence is 14 residues long. In nucleotides, the CDR3 is TGCAGTGCTAGAGGAGCAAGCGCCCAAGAGACCCAGTACTTC. Translating it yields CSARGASAQETQYF.

The J gene is TRBJ2-5, the V gene TRBV6-6, with D unresolved. The CDR3 is made up of 16 amino acids. Germline assignment: CDR1 MNHNY and CDR2 SVGAGI (reference sequence). V lost 2 bases and J 11 bases, leaving 24 bases between the germline ends. The CDR3 nucleotides read TGTGCCAGCAGTTACGGTGGCGTCTCCTCCTACAATGAGCAGTACTTC. This gives the protein CASSYGGVSSYNEQYF.

The chain couples TRBV7-9 to TRBJ2-5; perhaps TRBD2 as D (6 bases). Germline CDR1 SEHNR, CDR2 FQNEAQ (reference sequence). The CDR3 is 13 amino acids. The V end lost 6 bases, the J end lost 11 bases, and 19 bases lay between the germline ends. CDR3 loop: CASRGSGPPEQYF. The CDR3 bases are TGTGCCAGCAGAGGTAGCGGACCCCCGGAGCAGTACTTC.

The rearrangement uses TRBV5-1 and TRBJ2-1; D remains unclear. The V gene lost 6 bases and the J gene lost 6 bases, with 13 bases spanning the gap. The CDR3 contains 13 residues. The V gene's germline CDR1 is SGHRS and CDR2 YFSETQ. CDR3 sequence (DNA): TGCGCCAGCATCGGAGTTGGGTTCAATGAGCAGTTCTTC. Protein product: CASIGVGFNEQFF.

There are a few counts of this clonotype. This chain joins TRBV6-2 or TRBV6-3 and TRBJ2-4; D gene uncertain. The germline V gene has CDR1 MNHEY and CDR2 SVGEGT. Trimming left V 10 bases short and J 1 base short, with 17 bases between. CDR3 length equals 15 residues. The CDR3 DNA follows: TGTGCCACCACCCGGGTGGGGTTGGCCAAAAACATTCAGTACTTC. Its protein product is CATTRVGLAKNIQYF.

The V and J genes are TRBV20-1 and TRBJ2-3; 10 nucleotides line up with TRBD2. This CDR3 spans 16 amino acids. Germline trimming cut 3 bases from V and 6 bases from J; bases unmatched to any gene: 12. Germline V gene lookup returns CDR1 DFQATT and CDR2 SNEGSKA (reference sequence). The CDR3 DNA reads as TGCAGTGCTAGCGGGGCGACTAGCGGGCGGGCCGATACGCAGTATTTT. This encodes CSASGATSGRADTQYF.

Comment on this clonotype: At one boundary the junction diverges from the germline segment, which might be a read error. The chain links TRBV11-1 to TRBJ2-3; the match to TRBD2 covers 13 bases. The CDR3 length is 17 residues. From germline, CDR1 is SGHAT and CDR2 FQDESV (reference sequence). The CDR3 DNA follows: TGTACCAGCAGCCTCGGGACTAGCGGGATTTTAACAGATACGCAGTATTTT. It yields the protein CTSSLGTSGILTDTQYF.

This clonotype was detected a few times. The chain is built from TRBV15 and TRBJ2-5; D uncertain. The CDR3 totals 13 residues. Trimming left V 0 bases short and J 7 bases short, with 9 bases between. Germline-derived CDR1 and CDR2 are LNHNV and YYDKDF (reference sequence). CDR3 DNA: TGTGCCACCAGCAGAGACCGACCGGGGACCCAGTACTTC. Amino acid sequence: CATSRDRPGTQYF. Based on the CDR3 plus reference TRBV15 and TRBJ2-5, the full variable domain is DAMVIQNPRYQVTQFGKPVTLSCSQTLNHNVMYWYQQKSSQAPKLLFHYYDKDFNNEADTPDNFQSRRPNTSFCFLDIRSPGLGDTAMYLCATSRDRPGTQYFGPGTRLLVL.

The V call is TRBV5-1, the J call TRBJ1-4; no clear D gene. There are 16 residues in the CDR3. The germline V gene has CDR1 SGHRS and CDR2 YFSETQ. The V end was cut by 4 bases, the J end by 1 base, with 14 bases between. The CDR3 bases are TGCGCCAGCAGCCGAACTGGAGGGCAAACTAATGAAAAACTGTTTTTT. Its translation: CASSRTGGQTNEKLFF.

A few counts support this clonotype. This chain joins TRBV24-1 and TRBJ1-5; D ambiguous. V lost 1 base to trimming and J lost 1 base, with 4 bases between them. The length of the CDR3 is 14 residues. Germline values: CDR1 KGHDR, CDR2 SFDVKD. The CDR3 loop is CATSDFYSNQPQHF. Here the CDR3 DNA reads TGTGCCACCAGTGATTTCTACAGCAATCAGCCCCAGCATTTT.

This chain uses TRBV20-1 with TRBJ2-7; 9 bases map to TRBD2. V shed 3 bases, J shed 7 bases, and the junction held 10 bases outside the gene matches. Germline lookup yields CDR1 DFQATT and CDR2 SNEGSKA (reference sequence). This CDR3 comprises 14 residues. CDR3 amino acids: CSASGAGGSYEQYF. DNA for the CDR3: TGCAGTGCTAGTGGAGCGGGGGGAAGCTATGAGCAGTACTTC.